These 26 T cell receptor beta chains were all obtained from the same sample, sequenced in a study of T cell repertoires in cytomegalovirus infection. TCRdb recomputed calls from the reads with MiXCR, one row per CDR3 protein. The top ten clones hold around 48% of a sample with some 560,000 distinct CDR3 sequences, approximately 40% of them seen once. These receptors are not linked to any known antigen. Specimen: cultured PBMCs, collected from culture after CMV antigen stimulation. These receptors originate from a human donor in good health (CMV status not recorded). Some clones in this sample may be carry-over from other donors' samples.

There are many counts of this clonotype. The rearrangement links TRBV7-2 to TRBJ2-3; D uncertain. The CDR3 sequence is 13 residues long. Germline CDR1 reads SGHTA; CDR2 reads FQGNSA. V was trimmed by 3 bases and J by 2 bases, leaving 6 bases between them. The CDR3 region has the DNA TGTGCCAGCAGCTTGGGATACACAGATACGCAGTATTTT. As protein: CASSLGYTDTQYF.

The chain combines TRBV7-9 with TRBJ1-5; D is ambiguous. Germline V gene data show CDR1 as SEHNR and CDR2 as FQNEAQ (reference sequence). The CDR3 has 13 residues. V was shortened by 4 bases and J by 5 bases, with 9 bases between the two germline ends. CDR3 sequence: CASSSAGHQPQHF. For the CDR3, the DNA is TGTGCCAGCAGCTCCGCAGGACATCAGCCCCAGCATTTT.

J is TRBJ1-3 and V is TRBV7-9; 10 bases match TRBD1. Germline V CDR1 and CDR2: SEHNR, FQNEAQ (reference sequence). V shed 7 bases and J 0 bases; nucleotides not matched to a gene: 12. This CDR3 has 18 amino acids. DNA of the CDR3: TGTGCCAGCAAACTTTCCGGGACAGGGGTTTTCTCTGGAAACACCATATATTTT. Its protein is CASKLSGTGVFSGNTIYF.

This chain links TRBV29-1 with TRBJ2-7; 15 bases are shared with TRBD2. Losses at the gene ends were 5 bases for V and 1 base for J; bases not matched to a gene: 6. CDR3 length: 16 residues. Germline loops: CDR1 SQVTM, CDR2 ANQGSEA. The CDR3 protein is CSVKGLAGGHSYEQYF. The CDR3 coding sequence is TGCAGCGTTAAGGGACTAGCGGGGGGCCATTCCTACGAGCAGTACTTC.

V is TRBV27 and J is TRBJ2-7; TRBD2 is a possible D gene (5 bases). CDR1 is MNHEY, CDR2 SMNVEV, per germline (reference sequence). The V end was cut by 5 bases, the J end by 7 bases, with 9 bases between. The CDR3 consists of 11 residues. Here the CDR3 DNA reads TGTGCCAGCAGTAAGGGCGGGGAGCAGTACTTC. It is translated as CASSKGGEQYF.

CDR3 amino acids: CASRPEAGGSHTGELFF. In DNA form, the CDR3 reads TGTGCCAGCAGGCCCGAGGCGGGGGGATCGCACACCGGGGAGCTGTTTTTT. The gene calls are TRBV12-3 or TRBV12-4 and TRBJ2-2, with 8 nucleotides matching TRBD2. This CDR3 comprises 17 residues. The V segment lost 6 bases and the J segment 3 bases; nucleotides outside the gene matches: 12.

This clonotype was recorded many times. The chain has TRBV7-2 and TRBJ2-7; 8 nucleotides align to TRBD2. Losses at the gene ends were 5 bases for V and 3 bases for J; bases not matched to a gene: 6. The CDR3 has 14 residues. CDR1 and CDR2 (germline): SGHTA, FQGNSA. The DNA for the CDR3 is TGTGCCAGCAGCATAGGGGCGGGAGGCTACGAGCAGTACTTC. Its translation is CASSIGAGGYEQYF.

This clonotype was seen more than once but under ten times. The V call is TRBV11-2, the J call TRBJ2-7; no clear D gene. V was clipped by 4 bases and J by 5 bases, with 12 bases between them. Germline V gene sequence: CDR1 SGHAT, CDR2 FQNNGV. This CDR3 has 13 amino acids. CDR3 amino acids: CASSSGSVHEQYF. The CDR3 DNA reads TGTGCCAGCAGCTCTGGTAGTGTCCACGAGCAGTACTTC.

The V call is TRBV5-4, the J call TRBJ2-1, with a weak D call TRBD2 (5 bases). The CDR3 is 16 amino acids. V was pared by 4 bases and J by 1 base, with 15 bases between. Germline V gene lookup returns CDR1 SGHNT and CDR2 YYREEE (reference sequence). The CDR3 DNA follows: TGTGCCAGCAGCCAGAAGAGCGGCCTTTCCTACAATGAGCAGTTCTTC. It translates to CASSQKSGLSYNEQFF.

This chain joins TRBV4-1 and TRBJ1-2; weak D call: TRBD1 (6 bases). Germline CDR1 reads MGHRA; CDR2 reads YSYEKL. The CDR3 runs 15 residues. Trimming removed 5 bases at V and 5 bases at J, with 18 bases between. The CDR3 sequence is CASSSYGGTKYGYTF. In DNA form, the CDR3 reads TGCGCCAGCAGCTCCTATGGGGGGACAAAGTATGGCTACACCTTC.

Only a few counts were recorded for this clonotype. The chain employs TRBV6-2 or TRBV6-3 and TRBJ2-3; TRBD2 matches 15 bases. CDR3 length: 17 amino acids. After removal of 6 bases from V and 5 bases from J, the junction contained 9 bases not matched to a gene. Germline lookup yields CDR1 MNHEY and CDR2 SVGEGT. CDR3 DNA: TGTGCCAGCAGACATCCGGGACTAGCGGGAGGAGGAGATACGCAGTATTTT. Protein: CASRHPGLAGGGDTQYF.

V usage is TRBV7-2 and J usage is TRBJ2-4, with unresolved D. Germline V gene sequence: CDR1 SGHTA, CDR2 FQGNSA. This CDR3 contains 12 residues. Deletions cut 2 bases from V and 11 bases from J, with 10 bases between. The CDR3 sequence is CASSLSSGVQYF. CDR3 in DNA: TGTGCCAGCAGCTTATCTAGTGGGGTTCAGTACTTC.

CDR3 nucleotide sequence: TGTGCCAGCACAACCTGGAGGGACACTGAAGCTTTCTTT. Translated: CASTTWRDTEAFF. This rearrangement joins TRBV7-2 to TRBJ1-1; D is uncertain. The CDR3 runs to 13 residues. Germline-derived CDR1 and CDR2 are SGHTA and FQGNSA. V dropped 7 bases and J dropped 3 bases, with 12 bases sitting between them. Looking up the rest from reference TRBV7-2 and TRBJ1-1 gives the full variable domain: GAGVSQSPSNKVTEKGKDVELRCDPISGHTALYWYRQSLGQGLEFLIYFQGNSAPDKSGLPSDRFSAERTGGSVSTLTIQRTQQEDSAVYLCASTTWRDTEAFFGQGTRLTVV.

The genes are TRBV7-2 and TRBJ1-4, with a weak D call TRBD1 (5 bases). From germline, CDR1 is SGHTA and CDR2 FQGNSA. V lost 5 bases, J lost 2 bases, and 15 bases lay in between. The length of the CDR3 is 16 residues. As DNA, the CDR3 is TGTGCCAGCAGCCAGGACATGTCGGGGACTAATGAAAAACTGTTTTTT. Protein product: CASSQDMSGTNEKLFF.

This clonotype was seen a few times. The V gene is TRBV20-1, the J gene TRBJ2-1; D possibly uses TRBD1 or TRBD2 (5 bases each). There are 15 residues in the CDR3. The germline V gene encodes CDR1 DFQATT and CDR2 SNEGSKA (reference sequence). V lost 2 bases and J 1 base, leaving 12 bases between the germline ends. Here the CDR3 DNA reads TGCAGTGCTAGATCTCGGGACGGATCCTACAATGAGCAGTTCTTC. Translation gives CSARSRDGSYNEQFF.

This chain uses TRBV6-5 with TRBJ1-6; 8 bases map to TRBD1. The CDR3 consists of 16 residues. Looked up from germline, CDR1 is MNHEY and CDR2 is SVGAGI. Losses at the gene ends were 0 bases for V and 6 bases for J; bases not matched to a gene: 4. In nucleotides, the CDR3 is TGTGCCAGCAGTTACTCATCCAGGGGGCTTAATTCACCCCTCCACTTT. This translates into CASSYSSRGLNSPLHF.

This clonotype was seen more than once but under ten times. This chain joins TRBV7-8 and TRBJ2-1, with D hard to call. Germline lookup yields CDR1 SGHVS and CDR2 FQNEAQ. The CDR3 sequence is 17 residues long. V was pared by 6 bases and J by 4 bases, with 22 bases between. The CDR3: CASSQAPRWGIYNEQFF. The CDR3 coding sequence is TGTGCCAGCAGTCAAGCCCCTCGATGGGGAATATACAATGAGCAGTTCTTC.

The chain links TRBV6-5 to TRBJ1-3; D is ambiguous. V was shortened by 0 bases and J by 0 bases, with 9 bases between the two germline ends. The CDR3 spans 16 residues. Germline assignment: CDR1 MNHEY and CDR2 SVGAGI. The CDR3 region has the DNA TGTGCCAGCAGTTACTCGATGGGCAGCTCTGGAAACACCATATATTTT. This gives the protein CASSYSMGSSGNTIYF.

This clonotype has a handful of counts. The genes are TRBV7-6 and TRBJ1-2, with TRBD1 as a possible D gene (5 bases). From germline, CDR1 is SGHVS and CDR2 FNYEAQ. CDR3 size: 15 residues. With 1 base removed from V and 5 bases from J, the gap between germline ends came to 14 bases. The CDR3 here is CASSLVAGSRYGYTF. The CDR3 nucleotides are TGTGCCAGCAGCTTAGTGGCAGGGAGTCGGTATGGCTACACCTTC.

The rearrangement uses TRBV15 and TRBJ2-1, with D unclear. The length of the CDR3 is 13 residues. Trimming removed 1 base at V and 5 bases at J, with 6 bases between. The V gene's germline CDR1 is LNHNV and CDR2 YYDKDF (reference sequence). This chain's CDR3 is CATSRGTNNEQFF. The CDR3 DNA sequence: TGTGCCACCAGCAGAGGTACCAACAATGAGCAGTTCTTC.

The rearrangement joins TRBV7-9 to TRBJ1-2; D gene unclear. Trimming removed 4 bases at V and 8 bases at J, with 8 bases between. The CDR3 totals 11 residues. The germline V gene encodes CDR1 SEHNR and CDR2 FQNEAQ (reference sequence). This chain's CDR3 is CASSSSFGYTF. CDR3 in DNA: TGTGCCAGCAGCTCTAGTTTCGGCTACACCTTC.

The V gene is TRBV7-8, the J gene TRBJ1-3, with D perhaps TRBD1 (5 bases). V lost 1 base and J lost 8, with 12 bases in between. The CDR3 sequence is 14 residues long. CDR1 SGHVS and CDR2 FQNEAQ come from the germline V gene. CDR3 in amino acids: CASSLGGRGYTIYF. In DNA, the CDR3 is TGTGCCAGCAGCTTAGGAGGGAGGGGTTACACCATATATTTT. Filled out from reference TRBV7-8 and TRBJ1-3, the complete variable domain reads GAGVSQSPRYKVAKRGQDVALRCDPISGHVSLFWYQQALGQGPEFLTYFQNEAQLDKSGLPSDRFFAERPEGSVSTLKIQRTQQEDSAVYLCASSLGGRGYTIYFGEGSWLTVV.

The CDR3: CATARAKNQPQHF. The CDR3 bases are TGTGCCACCGCCAGGGCCAAAAATCAGCCCCAGCATTTT. The J gene is TRBJ1-5, the V gene TRBV15, with D perhaps matching TRBD1 (5 bases). The germline gives CDR1 LNHNV, CDR2 YYDKDF (reference sequence). The CDR3 sequence is 13 residues long. V lost 8 bases, J lost 4 bases, and 12 bases lay in between.

CDR3 nucleotides: TGTGCCAGCAGTCCGCGGACAGCTGCTGGGCGGACTGAAGCTTTCTTT. Translating it yields CASSPRTAAGRTEAFF. The V and J genes are TRBV12-3 or TRBV12-4 and TRBJ1-1, with a weak D call TRBD1 (6 bases). Trimming pared 5 bases from V and 5 bases from J, leaving 21 bases between. The length of the CDR3 is 16 residues.

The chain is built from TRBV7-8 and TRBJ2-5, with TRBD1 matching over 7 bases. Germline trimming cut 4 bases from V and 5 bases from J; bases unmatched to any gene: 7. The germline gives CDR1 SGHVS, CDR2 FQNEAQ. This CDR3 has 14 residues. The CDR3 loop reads CASSWSGTAETQYF. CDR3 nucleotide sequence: TGTGCCAGCAGCTGGTCCGGGACAGCGGAGACCCAGTACTTC.

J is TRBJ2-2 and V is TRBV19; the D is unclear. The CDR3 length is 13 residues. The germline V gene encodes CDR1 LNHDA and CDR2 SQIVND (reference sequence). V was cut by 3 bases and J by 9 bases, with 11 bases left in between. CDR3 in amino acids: CASSISSARELFF. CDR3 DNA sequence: TGTGCCAGTAGTATCTCGAGTGCCAGGGAGCTGTTTTTT.